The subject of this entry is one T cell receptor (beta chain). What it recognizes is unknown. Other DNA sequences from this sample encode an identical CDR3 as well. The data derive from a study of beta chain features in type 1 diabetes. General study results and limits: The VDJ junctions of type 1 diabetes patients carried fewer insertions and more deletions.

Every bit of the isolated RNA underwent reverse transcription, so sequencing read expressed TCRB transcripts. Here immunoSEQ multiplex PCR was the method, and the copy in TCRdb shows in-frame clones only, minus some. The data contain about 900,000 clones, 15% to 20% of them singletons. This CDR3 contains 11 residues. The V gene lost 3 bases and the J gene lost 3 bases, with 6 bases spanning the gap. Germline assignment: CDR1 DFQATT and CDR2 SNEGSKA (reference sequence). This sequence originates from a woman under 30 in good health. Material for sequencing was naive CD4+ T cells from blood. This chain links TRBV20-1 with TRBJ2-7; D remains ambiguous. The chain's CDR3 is CSASRDYEQYF. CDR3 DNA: TGCAGTGCTAGTAGAGACTACGAGCAGTACTTC.